The sequence of this T cell receptor (beta chain) was determined in a study of technical replicates of blood from a handful of donors. Germline CDR1 reads MGHRA; CDR2 reads YSYEKL. V was shortened by 5 bases and J by 5 bases, with 10 bases between the two germline ends. The CDR3 is 13 amino acids. Clones were read by immunoSEQ multiplex PCR, and TCRdb kept only the in-frame ones, dropping some. The sample has around 100,000 clones, around 93% seen once; the top ten hold around 0.3%. This chain connects TRBV4-1 to TRBJ1-5; tentative D call: TRBD1 (6 bases). The sequenced sample was T cells isolated from PBMCs. The TCR comes from a human donor in good health. CDR3 sequence reads: CASSYRVDQPQHF. The CDR3 nucleotides read TGCGCCAGCAGCTACAGGGTAGATCAGCCCCAGCATTTT.